This T cell receptor beta chain was sequenced for a study of T cell repertoires in cytomegalovirus infection. About the research overall: From public TCR beta signatures came an indication of both CMV infection and matching HLA type.

A single record per CDR3 protein comes from TCRdb applying MiXCR to the reads. Among about 830,000 distinct CDR3 sequences listed, about 31% were seen once. V was shortened by 2 bases and J by 5 bases, with 15 bases between the two germline ends. The length of the CDR3 is 15 residues. This clonotype occurred a few times. What it binds is unknown. This chain joins TRBV12-3 or TRBV12-4 and TRBJ2-5; TRBD2 is a possible D gene (6 bases). The sequencing here drew on cultured CD8+ T cells from PBMCs, taken from culture after CMV antigen stimulation. The receptor was derived from a human donor in good health (CMV status not recorded). Some clones in this sample may be carry-over from other donors' samples. Here the CDR3 reads CASSLRGGDLETQYF. CDR3 DNA: TGTGCCAGCAGTTTAAGGGGCGGGGATCTGGAGACCCAGTACTTC.